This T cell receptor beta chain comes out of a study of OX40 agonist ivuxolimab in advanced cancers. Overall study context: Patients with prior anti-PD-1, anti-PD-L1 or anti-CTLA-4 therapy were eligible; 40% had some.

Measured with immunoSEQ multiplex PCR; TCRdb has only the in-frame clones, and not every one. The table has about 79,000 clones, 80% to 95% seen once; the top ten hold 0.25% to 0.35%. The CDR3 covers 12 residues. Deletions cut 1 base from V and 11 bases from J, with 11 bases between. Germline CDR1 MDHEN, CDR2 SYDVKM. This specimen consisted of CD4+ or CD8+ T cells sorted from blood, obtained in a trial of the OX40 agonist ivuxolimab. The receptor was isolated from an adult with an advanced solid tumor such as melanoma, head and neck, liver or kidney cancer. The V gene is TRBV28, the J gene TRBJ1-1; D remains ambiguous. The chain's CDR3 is CASSLSGRSAFF. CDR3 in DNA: TGTGCCAGCAGTTTATCGGGCCGATCGGCTTTCTTT.